These 9 T cell receptor beta chains share one sample of origin, sequenced in a study of T cell responses to AZD1222 COVID-19 vaccine. Data came from immunoSEQ multiplex PCR; TCRdb stores just in-frame clones and leaves some out. The sample consists of around 140,000 clones, roughly nine tenths of them appearing once. Specimen: peripheral blood, collected on day 0 of AZD1222 vaccination. These receptors originate from an adult in good health.

The chain is built from TRBV7-2 and TRBJ1-6; 9 bases match TRBD1. The germline V gene has CDR1 SGHTA and CDR2 FQGNSA. V was clipped by 5 bases and J by 6 bases; unmatched bases: 5. This CDR3 region has 15 residues. CDR3 bases: TGTGCCAGCAGCCCACAGGGGGCGGGTAATTCACCCCTCCACTTT. This encodes CASSPQGAGNSPLHF.

The chain links TRBV4-2 to TRBJ2-7; 8 bases match TRBD2. V shed 3 bases, J shed 2 bases, and the junction held 6 bases outside the gene matches. Germline lookup yields CDR1 LGHNA and CDR2 YNFKEQ. CDR3 length: 15 residues. Here the CDR3 DNA reads TGTGCCAGCAGCCATGGGACGGGGGGGCCCTACGAGCAGTACTTC. As protein: CASSHGTGGPYEQYF.

V usage is TRBV28 and J usage is TRBJ1-6; the D is unclear. This CDR3 has 12 residues. Trimming left V 2 bases short and J 7 bases short, with 3 bases between. The germline V gene has CDR1 MDHEN and CDR2 SYDVKM. Here the CDR3 reads CASSLRNSPLHF. CDR3 bases: TGTGCCAGCAGTTTACGGAATTCACCCCTCCACTTT.

V usage is TRBV6-7 and J usage is TRBJ1-5; 8 nucleotides match TRBD1. TRBV6-7 is filed as an ORF, its function uncertain. This CDR3 is 16 amino acids long. With 6 bases clipped from V and 0 bases from J, the junction kept 7 bases outside the gene matches. The CDR3 DNA reads as TGTGCCAGCAGGGAGATGACAGGGGATAGCAATCAGCCCCAGCATTTT. Translation: CASREMTGDSNQPQHF.

The chain employs TRBV4-3 and TRBJ2-2; 10 bases agree with TRBD1. The CDR3 contains 16 residues. Trimming took 1 base from V and 7 from J; bases not matched to a gene: 6. Germline CDR1 and CDR2: LGHNA and YSLEER. The CDR3 DNA is TGCGCCAGCAGCCAAGTTCGGACAGGGGGACACGGGGAGCTGTTTTTT. Translation: CASSQVRTGGHGELFF.

The rearrangement joins TRBV6-6 to TRBJ1-5, with D unresolved. Germline CDR1 and CDR2: MNHNY and SVGAGI (reference sequence). The CDR3 sequence is 12 residues long. Trimming took 6 bases from V and 6 from J, leaving 9 bases between them. The CDR3 loop is CASSPQSQPQHF. CDR3 DNA: TGTGCCAGCAGCCCCCAGAGTCAGCCCCAGCATTTT.

The genes are TRBV13 and TRBJ2-2, with D unresolved. Germline V gene sequence: CDR1 PRHDT, CDR2 FYEKMQ (reference sequence). Trimming shortened V by 5 bases and J by 1 base, and 5 bases separated the two germline ends. The CDR3 is 13 residues long. CDR3 DNA sequence: TGTGCCAGCAGCACAGTGAACACCGGGGAGCTGTTTTTT. Translation: CASSTVNTGELFF.

This chain uses TRBV11-2 with TRBJ2-7; no clear D. This CDR3 comprises 14 residues. Germline lookup yields CDR1 SGHAT and CDR2 FQNNGV. V was trimmed by 4 bases and J by 5 bases, leaving 15 bases between them. The CDR3 loop is CASSSRPWIHEQYF. The CDR3, as DNA: TGTGCCAGCAGCTCCCGGCCGTGGATCCACGAGCAGTACTTC.

This clone occurred once. V usage is TRBV19 and J usage is TRBJ2-2; D is undetermined. Trimming left V 5 bases short and J 0 bases short, with 10 bases between. Germline CDR1 is LNHDA and CDR2 is SQIVND (reference sequence). CDR3 length equals 15 residues. CDR3 sequence (DNA): TGTGCCAGTAGTGCCCGACAAACGAACACCGGGGAGCTGTTTTTT. Translating gives CASSARQTNTGELFF.